This TCR beta chain was sequenced during a study of a mutant IDH1 vaccine in newly diagnosed glioma. Study details: Of the patients given treatment, roughly 60% were male and around 38% were female, and a mean age of around 44 years was recorded. Antecedent treatment encompassed radiotherapy, temozolomide, or their combination; the majority received both.

TCRdb's copy holds only in-frame clones and misses some; the assay was immunoSEQ multiplex PCR. The sample contains 45,000 to 50,000 clones, more than 75% of which appear only once. Points on this clone: Antigen: not known.

Time point denoted: week 35, safety follow-up. It was 300 ug of mutant IDH1 20-mer peptide that made up each vaccine dose, given with topical imiquimod. Eight vaccinations went to patients in weeks 1, 3, 5, 7, 11, 15, 19, 23. From germline, CDR1 is MGHRA and CDR2 YSYEKL. V was clipped by 3 bases and J by 3 bases, with 8 bases between them. The CDR3 is made up of 14 amino acids. The chain has TRBV4-1 and TRBJ2-2, with TRBD2 as a possible D gene (5 bases). This clonotype originated in a middle-aged woman with glioma. Sequenced here: PBMCs, sampled from a glioma patient whose treatment included an IDH1 peptide vaccine. The CDR3 DNA follows: TGCGCCAGCAGCCAGAGGGCCGACACCGGGGAGCTGTTTTTT. Translating gives CASSQRADTGELFF.